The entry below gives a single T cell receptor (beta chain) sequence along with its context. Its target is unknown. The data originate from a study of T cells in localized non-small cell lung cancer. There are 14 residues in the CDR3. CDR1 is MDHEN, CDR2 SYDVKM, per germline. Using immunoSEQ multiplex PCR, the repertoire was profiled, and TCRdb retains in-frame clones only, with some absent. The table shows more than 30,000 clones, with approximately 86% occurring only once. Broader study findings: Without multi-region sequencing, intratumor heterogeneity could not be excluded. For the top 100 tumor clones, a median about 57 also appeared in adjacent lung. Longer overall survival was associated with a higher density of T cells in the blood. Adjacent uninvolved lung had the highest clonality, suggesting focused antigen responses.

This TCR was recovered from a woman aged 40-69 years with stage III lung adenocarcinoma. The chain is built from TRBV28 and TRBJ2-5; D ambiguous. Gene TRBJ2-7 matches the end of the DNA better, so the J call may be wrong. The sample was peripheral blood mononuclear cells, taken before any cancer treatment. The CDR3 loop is CAAERPNPAYEQYF. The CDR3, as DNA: TGTGCCGCAGAAAGGCCAAACCCAGCCTACGAGCAGTACTTC.